This T cell receptor (beta chain) was captured by sequencing in a study of cytomegalovirus exposure and HLA in healthy donors. In the case of this clone: The antigen remains undetermined.

Study findings and constraints: V- and J-gene trimming of TCR beta was linked (in a later analysis) to a missense DCLRE1C variant.

Germline assignment: CDR1 LGHNA and CDR2 YNFKEQ. V was trimmed by 1 base and J by 6 bases, leaving 19 bases between them. CDR3 size: 16 residues. PCR employed 60 Vbeta and 13 Jbeta primers. Sequencing used immunoSEQ multiplex PCR; TCRdb keeps in-frame clones, though not all of them. In the table there are some 150,000 clones, about three quarters of which are singletons. The sequence was collected from a female donor in good health and CMV-seronegative. V is TRBV4-2 and J is TRBJ2-7; the D gene is possibly TRBD1 (6 bases). What was sequenced was PBMCs. For the CDR3, the DNA is TGTGCCAGCAGCCAAGGAACGGGACAAAGGGCCGGCGAGCAGTACTTC. Amino acids: CASSQGTGQRAGEQYF.